The present entry profiles one T cell receptor (beta chain) with its context. Original methodology: Scientists estimated how many nucleated cells there were by amplifying reference gene primers. TCRdb's table, derived via immunoSEQ multiplex PCR, lists solely in-frame clones and lacks some. Clone size and V and J calls were adopted from that table, with D and trimming inferred from the DNA. The table shows about 240,000 clones, with almost 85% occurring only once. This specimen comes from a study of blood T cell repertoires in COVID-19. Study details: Specimens from acute and convalescent COVID-19 originated in the United States, Italy and Spain. Nucleic acid was either cDNA or gDNA, and it came from T cells, B-cell-depleted T cells, or PBMCs.

This CDR3 is built from 12 residues. Trimming removed 5 bases at V and 4 bases at J, with 8 bases between. The germline V gene encodes CDR1 SGHAT and CDR2 FQNNGV. The sequence was obtained from a man aged 50 to 60 with acute or convalescent COVID-19. The sample comprised peripheral blood. The V gene is TRBV11-2, the J gene TRBJ1-2, with TRBD1 as a possible D gene (5 bases). In nucleotides, the CDR3 is TGTGCCAGCAGCCTCGACAGCTATGGCTACACCTTC. It yields the protein CASSLDSYGYTF.